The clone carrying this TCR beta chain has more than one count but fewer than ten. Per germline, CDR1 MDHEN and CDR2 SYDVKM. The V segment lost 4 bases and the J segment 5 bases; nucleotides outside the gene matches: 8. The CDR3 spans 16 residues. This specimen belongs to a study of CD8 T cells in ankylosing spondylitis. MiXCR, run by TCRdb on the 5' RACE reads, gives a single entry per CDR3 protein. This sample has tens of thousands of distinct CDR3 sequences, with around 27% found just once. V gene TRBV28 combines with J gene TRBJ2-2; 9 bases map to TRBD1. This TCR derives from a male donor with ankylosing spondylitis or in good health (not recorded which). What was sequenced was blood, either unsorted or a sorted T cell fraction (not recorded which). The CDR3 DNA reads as TGTGCCAGCAGTTCCGCCCACAGGGGGCTTACCGGGGAGCTGTTTTTT. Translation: CASSSAHRGLTGELFF.